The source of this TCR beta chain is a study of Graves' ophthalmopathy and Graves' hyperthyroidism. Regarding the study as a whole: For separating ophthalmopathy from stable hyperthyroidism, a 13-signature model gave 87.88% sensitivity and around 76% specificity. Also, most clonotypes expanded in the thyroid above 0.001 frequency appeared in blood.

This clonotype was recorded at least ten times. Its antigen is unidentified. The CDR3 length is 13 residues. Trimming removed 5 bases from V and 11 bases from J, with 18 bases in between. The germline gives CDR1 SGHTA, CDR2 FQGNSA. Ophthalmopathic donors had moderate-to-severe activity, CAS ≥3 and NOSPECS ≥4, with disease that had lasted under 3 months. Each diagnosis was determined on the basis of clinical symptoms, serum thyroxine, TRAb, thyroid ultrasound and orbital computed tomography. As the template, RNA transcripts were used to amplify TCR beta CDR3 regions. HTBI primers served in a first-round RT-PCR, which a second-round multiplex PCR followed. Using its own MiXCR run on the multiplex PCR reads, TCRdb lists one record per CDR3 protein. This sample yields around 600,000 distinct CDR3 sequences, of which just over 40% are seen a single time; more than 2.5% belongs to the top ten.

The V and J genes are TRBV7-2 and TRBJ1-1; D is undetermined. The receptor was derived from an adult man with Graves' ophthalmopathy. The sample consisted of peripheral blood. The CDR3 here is CASSIGYSSPAFF. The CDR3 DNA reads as TGTGCCAGCAGCATAGGGTACAGCTCCCCCGCTTTCTTT.